These 4 T cell receptor beta chains were sequenced from one sample in a study of T cell repertoires in cytomegalovirus infection. MiXCR was run by TCRdb on the reads, yielding one entry per CDR3 protein. The sample carries roughly 600,000 distinct CDR3 sequences, around 24% recorded once. The sample comprised CD8+ T cells from PBMCs. The receptors stem from a human donor in good health (CMV status not recorded). Some clones in this sample may be carry-over from other donors' samples.

In this sample, this clonotype turned up many times. This chain links TRBV7-9 with TRBJ1-4; weak D call: TRBD1 (5 bases). Germline CDR1 reads SEHNR; CDR2 reads FQNEAQ (reference sequence). The CDR3 contains 20 residues. V shed 4 bases and J shed 2 bases, with 26 bases lying between them. The CDR3 coding sequence is TGTGCCAGCAGCTCGACGGTACTGGGTACAGGAGGCAATACTAATGAAAAACTGTTTTTT. It encodes CASSSTVLGTGGNTNEKLFF.

This clonotype appeared a few times. The chain links TRBV25-1 to TRBJ2-1; 8 positions match TRBD1. There are 13 residues in the CDR3. Trimming took 7 bases from V and 2 from J; bases not matched to a gene: 1. CDR1 MGHDK and CDR2 SYGVNS come from the germline V gene. CDR3 residues: CASKQGAYNEQFF. In DNA, the CDR3 is TGTGCCAGCAAACAGGGGGCCTACAATGAGCAGTTCTTC.

This clonotype has at least ten counts. The chain links TRBV6-2 or TRBV6-3 to TRBJ1-3; the D gene is possibly TRBD1 (5 bases). V lost 2 bases and J lost 4, with 9 bases in between. CDR1 and CDR2 (germline): MNHEY, SVGEGT. This CDR3 comprises 14 residues. The CDR3 DNA sequence: TGTGCCAGCAGTTACGGAGGGGCCGGAAACACCATATATTTT. Translated, it gives CASSYGGAGNTIYF.

Only a few counts were recorded for this clonotype. V is TRBV20-1 and J is TRBJ2-7, with 9 bases identical to TRBD1. Per germline, CDR1 DFQATT and CDR2 SNEGSKA (reference sequence). CDR3 length: 14 amino acids. The trim removed 6 bases at V and 0 bases at J, leaving 6 bases unmatched. The CDR3 spells CSATDRGSSYEQYV. Written as DNA, the CDR3 is TGCAGTGCAACGGACAGGGGAAGCTCCTACGAGCAGTACGTC.